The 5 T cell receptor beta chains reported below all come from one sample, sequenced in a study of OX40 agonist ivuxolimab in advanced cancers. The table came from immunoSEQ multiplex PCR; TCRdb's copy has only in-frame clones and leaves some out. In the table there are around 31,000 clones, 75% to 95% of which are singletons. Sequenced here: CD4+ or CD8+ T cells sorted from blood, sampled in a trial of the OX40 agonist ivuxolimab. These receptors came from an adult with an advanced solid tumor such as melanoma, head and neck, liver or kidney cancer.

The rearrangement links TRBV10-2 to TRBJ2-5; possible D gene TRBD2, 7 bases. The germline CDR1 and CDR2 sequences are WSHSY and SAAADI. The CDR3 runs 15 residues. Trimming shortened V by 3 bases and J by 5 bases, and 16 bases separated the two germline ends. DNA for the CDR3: TGCGCCAGCAGTGATAACCTGGGGGGGGCGGAGACCCAGTACTTC. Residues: CASSDNLGGAETQYF.

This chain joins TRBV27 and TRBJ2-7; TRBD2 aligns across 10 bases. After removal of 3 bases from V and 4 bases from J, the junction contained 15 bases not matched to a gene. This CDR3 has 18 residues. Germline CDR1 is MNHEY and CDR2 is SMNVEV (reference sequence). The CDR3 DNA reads TGTGCCAGCAGTTTGGTGGGTCTAGCGGGAGTCTGGGGATACGAGCAGTACTTC. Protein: CASSLVGLAGVWGYEQYF.

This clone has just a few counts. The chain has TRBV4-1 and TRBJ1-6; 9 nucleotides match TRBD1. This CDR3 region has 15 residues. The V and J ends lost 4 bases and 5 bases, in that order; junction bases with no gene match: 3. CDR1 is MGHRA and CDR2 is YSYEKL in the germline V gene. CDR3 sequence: CASSPWTGDNSPLHF. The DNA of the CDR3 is TGCGCCAGCAGCCCCTGGACAGGGGATAATTCACCCCTCCACTTT.

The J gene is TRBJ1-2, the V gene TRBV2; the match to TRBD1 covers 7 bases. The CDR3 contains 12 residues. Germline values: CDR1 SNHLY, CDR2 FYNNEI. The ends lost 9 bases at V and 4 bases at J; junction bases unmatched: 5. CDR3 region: CARETGVYGYTF. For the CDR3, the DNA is TGTGCCAGAGAAACAGGGGTCTATGGCTACACCTTC.

Here the CDR3 reads CASSQARGLSYEQYF. In nucleotides, the CDR3 is TGCGCCAGCAGCCAAGCCCGCGGCTTATCCTACGAGCAGTACTTC. The gene calls are TRBV4-1 and TRBJ2-7; D is ambiguous. Trimming took 1 base from V and 1 from J, leaving 11 bases between them. The length of the CDR3 is 15 residues. Germline CDR1 MGHRA, CDR2 YSYEKL.